These 17 T cell receptor beta chains were all obtained from the same sample, sequenced in a study of metastatic and nonmetastatic thyroid tumors. Until they underwent thyroid surgery, no patient had received any treatment. Using MiXCR, TCRdb re-called clones from the PCR reads. The sample holds about 17,000 clones, 26% seen once. The sample was tumor tissue. Receptor source: a female donor with papillary thyroid cancer or a benign thyroid nodule (not recorded which). Some clones in this sample may be carry-over from other donors' samples.

This clone was seen many times. The V gene is TRBV9, the J gene TRBJ2-7; no clear D gene. Germline values: CDR1 SGDLS, CDR2 YYNGEE. V dropped 4 bases and J dropped 4 bases, with 18 bases sitting between them. This CDR3 has 15 amino acids. The CDR3 loop is CASSPGRKVWYEQYF. CDR3 DNA sequence: TGTGCCAGCAGCCCCGGTCGGAAGGTGTGGTACGAGCAGTACTTC.

Many counts were recorded for this clone. The V gene is TRBV5-5, the J gene TRBJ1-3; D is unclear. V was trimmed by 4 bases and J by 0 bases, leaving 11 bases between them. This CDR3 spans 15 amino acids. Germline CDR1 SGHKS, CDR2 YYEKEE (reference sequence). CDR3 DNA sequence: TGTGCCAGCAGCATAGCAGCAAACTCTGGAAACACCATATATTTT. Translated: CASSIAANSGNTIYF.

By proportion, this clone is medium-sized. The chain employs TRBV12-3 or TRBV12-4 and TRBJ1-1, with TRBD1 identical over 7 bases. The V gene end was trimmed by 6 bases and the J gene end by 8 bases; junction bases not matched to a gene: 6. The CDR3 totals 12 residues. The CDR3: CASRLGGGEAFF. CDR3 in DNA: TGTGCCAGCAGATTGGGAGGGGGCGAAGCTTTCTTT.

This clone was observed a handful of times. Within the sample, other DNA sequences also encode this same CDR3. This chain links TRBV11-2 with TRBJ2-3; TRBD2 is a possible D gene (6 bases). From germline, CDR1 is SGHAT and CDR2 FQNNGV. V was trimmed by 6 bases and J by 5 bases, leaving 24 bases between them. The CDR3 extends over 17 amino acids. CDR3 residues: CASRGRLRGGREDTQYF. CDR3 nucleotides: TGTGCCAGCAGGGGGAGATTGCGGGGTGGCCGGGAAGATACGCAGTATTTT. Together with reference TRBV11-2 and TRBJ2-3, the CDR3 gives the full variable domain: EAGVAQSPRYKIIEKRQSVAFWCNPISGHATLYWYQQILGQGPKLLIQFQNNGVVDDSQLPKDRFSAERLKGVDSTLKIQPAKLEDSAVYLCASRGRLRGGREDTQYFGPGTRLTVL.

This clone was seen once. One junction end disagrees with the germline gene, perhaps due to a read error. The chain combines TRBV5-1 with TRBJ2-3; weak D call: TRBD2 (5 bases). Germline CDR1 is SGHRS and CDR2 is YFSETQ. The CDR3 spans 13 residues. The CDR3 nucleotides read TGCGCTAGCAGCTTGGCCGACCGGGATATGCAGTATTTT. Residues: CASSLADRDMQYF. Using reference TRBV5-1 and TRBJ2-3 for the parts outside the CDR3, the full variable domain is KAGVTQTPRYLIKTRGQQVTLSCSPISGHRSVSWYQQTPGQGLQFLFEYFSETQRNKGNFPGRFSGRQFSNSRSEMNVSTLELGDSALYLCASSLADRDMQYFGPGTRLTVL.

This clone was seen a few times. The V call is TRBV20-1, the J call TRBJ1-2; the match to TRBD1 covers 8 bases. Trimming took 0 bases from V and 4 from J; bases not matched to a gene: 4. The CDR3 has 14 residues. Germline CDR1 DFQATT, CDR2 SNEGSKA (reference sequence). CDR3 amino acids: CSARDQGAGYGYTF. Here the CDR3 DNA reads TGCAGTGCTAGAGATCAGGGGGCTGGCTATGGCTACACCTTC.

This chain connects TRBV6-1 to TRBJ2-7; 8 nucleotides line up with TRBD1. This CDR3 spans 13 amino acids. V gave up 6 bases and J gave up 2 bases; unmatched junction bases: 3. Germline V lookup: CDR1 MNHNS, CDR2 SASEGT. The CDR3 nucleotides read TGTGCCAGCAGGCCGACAGGGGCCTACGAGCAGTACTTC. It translates to CASRPTGAYEQYF.

V usage is TRBV6-1 and J usage is TRBJ1-5; D is undetermined. Germline loops: CDR1 MNHNS, CDR2 SASEGT. V was shortened by 1 base and J by 6 bases, with 7 bases between the two germline ends. The CDR3 runs 13 residues. The CDR3 bases are TGTGCCAGCAGTGAAGAAGATTTTCAGCCCCAGCATTTT. Its translation is CASSEEDFQPQHF.

The table lists this clone with many counts. The chain uses TRBV7-9 and TRBJ2-3; D not certain. Deletions cut 1 base from V and 6 bases from J, with 17 bases between. The V gene's germline CDR1 is SEHNR and CDR2 FQNEAQ (reference sequence). This CDR3 contains 16 residues. The CDR3 region is CASSLGIALREDTQYF. CDR3 coding DNA: TGTGCCAGCAGCTTAGGTATAGCTCTAAGAGAGGATACGCAGTATTTT.

This clone was counted ten times or more. The genes are TRBV6-2 or TRBV6-3 and TRBJ1-1; no firm D call. The V end lost 0 bases, the J end lost 3 bases, and 14 bases lay between the germline ends. Germline CDR1 MNHEY, CDR2 SVGEGT. This CDR3 has 16 residues. CDR3 coding DNA: TGTGCCAGCAGTTACTCCGGTGGGCAGCTTGACACTGAAGCTTTCTTT. It codes for CASSYSGGQLDTEAFF.

To note about this clone: Since a much larger clone is just one base distant, this may be a read error. The V and J genes are TRBV2 and TRBJ2-4; tentative D call: TRBD1 (5 bases). Germline assignment: CDR1 SNHLY and CDR2 FYNNEI. There are 17 residues in the CDR3. The V and J ends lost 3 bases and 2 bases respectively, with 17 bases between them. CDR3 protein: CASSEMGQGSSKNIQYF. The CDR3 DNA sequence: TGTGCCAGCAGTGAGATGGGGCAGGGCTCGTCCAAAAACATTCAGTACTTC.

This clone appeared a few times. With a much larger clone just one base away, this may be a read error. The rearrangement links TRBV2 to TRBJ2-3, with 11 bases matching TRBD2. The V gene's germline CDR1 is SNHLY and CDR2 FYNNEI. The CDR3 covers 14 residues. In DNA form, the CDR3 reads TGTGCCAGTGGGCTAGCGGGGGGTCCAGATGCGCAGTATTTT. Translating it yields CASGLAGGPDAQYF.

The V gene is TRBV7-2, the J gene TRBJ2-5; 7 bases are shared with TRBD1. The germline CDR1 and CDR2 sequences are SGHTA and FQGNSA. Trimming cost V 8 bases and J 8 bases; bases outside gene matches: 17. The CDR3 runs 15 residues. The CDR3 DNA sequence: TGTGCCAGCGTAGCGACCGGTACAGGGGTAGGCACCCAGTACTTC. Residues: CASVATGTGVGTQYF.

The table lists this clone with many counts. The chain carries TRBV19 and TRBJ2-1, with 9 bases fitting TRBD2. From germline, CDR1 is LNHDA and CDR2 SQIVND (reference sequence). CDR3 length: 16 residues. Trimming cost V 4 bases and J 6 bases; bases outside gene matches: 10. The CDR3 reads CASSRGLARGRNEQFF. CDR3 sequence (DNA): TGTGCCAGTAGTAGGGGACTAGCTAGGGGCCGCAATGAGCAGTTCTTC. The full variable domain, completed using reference TRBV19 and TRBJ2-1, is DGGITQSPKYLFRKEGQNVTLSCEQNLNHDAMYWYRQDPGQGLRLIYYSQIVNDFQKGDIAEGYSVSREKKESFPLTVTSAQKNPTAFYLCASSRGLARGRNEQFFGPGTRLTVL.

This clone was observed at least ten times. The genes are TRBV19 and TRBJ1-2, with 7 bases fitting TRBD1. Germline CDR1 is LNHDA and CDR2 is SQIVND (reference sequence). The CDR3 spans 14 residues. With V trimmed by 7 bases and J by 3 bases, 8 bases remained unmatched. The CDR3 DNA is TGTGCCAGTAAGAGGCAGGGGGTCGACTATGGCTACACCTTC. This encodes CASKRQGVDYGYTF.

This clone is classed as medium-sized. The genes are TRBV6-2 or TRBV6-3 and TRBJ1-6; D is unclear. The germline V gene has CDR1 MNHEY and CDR2 SVGEGT. CDR3 length: 13 amino acids. Trimming removed 4 bases at V and 13 bases at J, with 14 bases between. The CDR3 DNA is TGTGCCAGCAGTTCCGGGATAATCTCCCCCCTCCACTTT. This codes for CASSSGIISPLHF.

This clone was detected ten times or more. The chain recombines TRBV20-1 with TRBJ1-2, with D possibly matching TRBD1 (6 bases). V was pared by 5 bases and J by 5 bases, with 12 bases between. Germline V gene data show CDR1 as DFQATT and CDR2 as SNEGSKA (reference sequence). The CDR3 spans 12 residues. CDR3 coding DNA: TGCAGTGCTTCGGACAGATTTTATGGCTACACCTTC. This translates into CSASDRFYGYTF.